This TCR beta chain was sequenced during a study of shared clonotypes between healthy human individuals. For this clone: Antigen: not known.

Sequencing used immunoSEQ multiplex PCR; TCRdb keeps in-frame clones, though not all of them. The sample includes about 1.5 million clones, nearly 99% of them seen just once. Trimming cost V 4 bases and J 0 bases, with 10 bases left between them. CDR1 is SGHAT and CDR2 is FQNNGV in the germline V gene. This CDR3 comprises 14 residues. Findings of the study overall: Some clonotypes were shared by all four sorted-subset donors, while others were not shared. The non-shared ones had lower generation probabilities than the shared ones. In this cohort, only blood was sampled, and tissue repertoires likely differ.

This chain joins TRBV11-2 and TRBJ2-7, with TRBD1 as a possible D gene (6 bases). The specimen was naive CD4+ T cells sorted from blood. The subset is: CD45RA+ positively selected. This clonotype was sampled from a man in his thirties or forties in good health. CDR3 sequence: CASSYRDNSYEQYF. CDR3 DNA sequence: TGTGCCAGCAGCTACCGGGACAACTCCTACGAGCAGTACTTC.